These 8 T cell receptor beta chains came from one sample sequenced in a study of T cell repertoires in cytomegalovirus infection. Their cognate antigens are unknown. One entry per CDR3 protein results from TCRdb running MiXCR on the reads. The sample has some 590,000 distinct CDR3 sequences; around 40% are singletons. This specimen was cultured PBMCs, taken from culture after CMV antigen stimulation. These receptors were taken from a human donor in good health (CMV status not recorded). Some clones in this sample may be carry-over from other donors' samples.

The CDR3 nucleotides are TGTGCCAGCAGCCCCACTCCGGCTGAAGCTTTCTTT. Residues: CASSPTPAEAFF. V is TRBV12-3 or TRBV12-4 and J is TRBJ1-1, with unresolved D. The CDR3 is 12 amino acids. V lost 6 bases to trimming and J lost 6 bases, with 11 bases between them.

V usage is TRBV6-6 and J usage is TRBJ2-1; TRBD2 is a possible D gene (5 bases). V lost 7 bases to trimming and J lost 3 bases, with 16 bases between them. Looked up from germline, CDR1 is MNHNY and CDR2 is SVGAGI (reference sequence). The CDR3 sequence is 15 residues long. CDR3 coding DNA: TGTGCCAGCACCCTAGCTCCAACCGGCTACAATGAGCAGTTCTTC. The encoded protein is CASTLAPTGYNEQFF.

The genes are TRBV20-1 and TRBJ1-3; 8 bases line up with TRBD1. The trim removed 4 bases at V and 3 bases at J, leaving 2 bases unmatched. The CDR3 covers 13 residues. Germline V gene data show CDR1 as DFQATT and CDR2 as SNEGSKA (reference sequence). CDR3 coding DNA: TGCAGTGCTACCGACAGGGGTGGAAACACCATATATTTT. It specifies CSATDRGGNTIYF.

This clonotype turned up a few times. J is TRBJ2-2 and V is TRBV12-3 or TRBV12-4, with D tentatively TRBD2 (5 bases). CDR3 length equals 16 residues. With 4 bases removed from V and 0 bases from J, the gap between germline ends came to 12 bases. CDR3: CASSSWKLANTGELFF. CDR3 bases: TGTGCCAGCAGTTCTTGGAAACTAGCGAACACCGGGGAGCTGTTTTTT.

To note about this clonotype: The junction departs from the called germline gene at one end, perhaps through a read error. The chain's CDR3 is CASSFGNGNQPQHF. The CDR3 nucleotides are TGTGCCAGCAGCTTCGGGAATGGCAATCAGCCCCAGCATTTT. This chain connects TRBV5-3 to TRBJ1-5; D gene uncertain. TRBV5-3 is classed as an ORF, of uncertain function. This CDR3 is built from 14 residues.

This chain uses TRBV7-4 with TRBJ1-4; D gene unclear. With 5 bases removed from V and 8 bases from J, the gap between germline ends came to 9 bases. Germline V gene sequence: CDR1 SGHVT, CDR2 SQSDAQ. There are 12 residues in the CDR3. The CDR3 loop reads CASSQTREKLFF. The DNA for the CDR3 is TGTGCCAGCAGCCAGACCCGAGAAAAACTGTTTTTT. The full variable domain, rest sourced from reference TRBV7-4 and TRBJ1-4, is GAGVSQSPRYKVAKRGRDVALRCDSISGHVTLYWYRQTLGQGSEVLTYSQSDAQRDKSGRPSGRFSAERPERSVSTLKIQRTEQGDSAVYLCASSQTREKLFFGSGTQLSVL.

The chain recombines TRBV7-2 with TRBJ2-7, with D perhaps being TRBD1 or TRBD2 (6 bases each). Germline CDR1 and CDR2: SGHTA and FQGNSA. Trimming cost V 4 bases and J 7 bases, with 14 bases left between them. This CDR3 has 13 amino acids. This chain's CDR3 is CASSSSGAREQYF. DNA of the CDR3: TGTGCCAGCAGCTCCTCGGGGGCGCGGGAGCAGTACTTC.

The CDR3 DNA is TGTGCCAGCAGTACCTACGACAGGGAGGGGTACAATGAGCAGTTCTTC. Translated, it gives CASSTYDREGYNEQFF. The chain has TRBV27 and TRBJ2-1; D might be TRBD1 or TRBD2, each matching 7 bases. In germline, CDR1 is MNHEY, CDR2 SMNVEV (reference sequence). The CDR3 has 16 amino acids. Between the trimmed V and J ends, which lost 5 bases and 4 bases, there was a span of 18 bases.